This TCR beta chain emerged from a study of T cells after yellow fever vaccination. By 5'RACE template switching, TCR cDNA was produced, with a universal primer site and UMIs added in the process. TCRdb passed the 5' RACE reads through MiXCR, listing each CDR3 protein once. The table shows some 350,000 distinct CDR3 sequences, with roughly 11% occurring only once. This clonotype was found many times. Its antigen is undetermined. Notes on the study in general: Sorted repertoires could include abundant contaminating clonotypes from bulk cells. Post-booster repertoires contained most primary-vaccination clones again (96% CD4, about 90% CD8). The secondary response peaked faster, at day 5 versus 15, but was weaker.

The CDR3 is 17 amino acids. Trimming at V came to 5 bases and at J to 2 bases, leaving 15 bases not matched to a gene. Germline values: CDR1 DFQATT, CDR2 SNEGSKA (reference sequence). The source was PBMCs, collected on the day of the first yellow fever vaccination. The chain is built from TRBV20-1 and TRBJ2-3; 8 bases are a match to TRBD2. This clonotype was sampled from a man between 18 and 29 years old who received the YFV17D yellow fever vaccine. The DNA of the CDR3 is TGCAGTGCTCCGAGCTTGGGGGAGCGGGGGACCACAGATACGCAGTATTTT. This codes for CSAPSLGERGTTDTQYF.